The 30 T cell receptor beta chains listed next were all sequenced from one sample in a study of OX40 agonist ivuxolimab in advanced cancers. Library construction relied on the immunoSEQ multiplex PCR assay. The table comes from immuneACCESS by way of TCRdb, which keeps in-frame sequences with V and J called. Part of the clones is missing from these tables; in studies checked, under half for an unresolved V gene and the rest for unknown reasons. This sample has over 30,000 clones in its table, and around 83% of those were observed once. Of the sample, 2.5% to 3% falls within the top ten clones. The sequences come from CD4+ or CD8+ T cells sorted from blood, collected in a trial of the OX40 agonist ivuxolimab. The receptors come from an adult with an advanced solid tumor such as melanoma, head and neck, liver or kidney cancer.

The rearrangement links TRBV6-1 to TRBJ2-7; no clear D gene. V was cut by 5 bases and J by 4 bases, with 6 bases left in between. Germline assignment: CDR1 MNHNS and CDR2 SASEGT. This CDR3 has 11 residues. CDR3 amino acids: CASSTQYEQYF. DNA for the CDR3: TGTGCCAGCAGTACCCAATACGAGCAGTACTTC.

The V gene is TRBV7-9, the J gene TRBJ2-7; 7 bases are shared with TRBD1. Germline V gene data show CDR1 as SEHNR and CDR2 as FQNEAQ (reference sequence). V gave up 5 bases and J gave up 4 bases; unmatched junction bases: 14. The CDR3 is made up of 16 amino acids. CDR3 in amino acids: CASSATSETGSYEQYF. The CDR3 region has the DNA TGTGCCAGCAGCGCAACGAGCGAGACAGGGAGTTACGAGCAGTACTTC. Drawing the rest from reference TRBV7-9 and TRBJ2-7, the complete variable domain is DTGVSQNPRHKITKRGQNVTFRCDPISEHNRLYWYRQTLGQGPEFLTYFQNEAQLEKSRLLSDRFSAERPKGSFSTLEIQRTEQGDSAMYLCASSATSETGSYEQYFGPGTRLTVT.

The chain couples TRBV5-1 to TRBJ2-1; 7 bases are shared with TRBD2. With V trimmed by 3 bases and J by 4 bases, 4 bases remained unmatched. CDR1 and CDR2 from the germline V gene are SGHRS and YFSETQ. The CDR3 loop spans 14 amino acids. The CDR3 is CASSSGTMYNEQFF. Written as DNA, the CDR3 is TGCGCCAGCAGCTCCGGGACTATGTACAATGAGCAGTTCTTC.

This chain joins TRBV29-1 and TRBJ1-1, with 9 bases aligning to TRBD1. The CDR3 extends over 13 amino acids. Germline V gene lookup returns CDR1 SQVTM and CDR2 ANQGSEA. With V trimmed by 7 bases and J by 6 bases, 9 bases remained unmatched. DNA for the CDR3: TGCAGCGCAGGGACAGGGACGAGGGCTGAAGCTTTCTTT. Protein: CSAGTGTRAEAFF. Combining the CDR3 with reference TRBV29-1 and TRBJ1-1 gives the whole variable domain SAVISQKPSRDICQRGTSLTIQCQVDSQVTMMFWYRQQPGQSLTLIATANQGSEATYESGFVIDKFPISRPNLTFSTLTVSNMSPEDSSIYLCSAGTGTRAEAFFGQGTRLTVV.

The chain links TRBV18 to TRBJ1-5; D perhaps matches TRBD1 (5 bases). CDR3 length: 16 residues. V was trimmed by 4 bases and J by 4 bases, leaving 17 bases between them. Germline values: CDR1 KGHSH, CDR2 LQKENI. The CDR3 spells CASSLTTQGGNQPQHF. In DNA form, the CDR3 reads TGTGCCAGCTCACTAACAACTCAGGGCGGGAATCAGCCCCAGCATTTT. The entire variable domain, with the rest obtained from reference TRBV18 and TRBJ1-5, is as follows: NAGVMQNPRHLVRRRGQEARLRCSPMKGHSHVYWYRQLPEEGLKFMVYLQKENIIDESGMPKERFSAEFPKEGPSILRIQQVVRGDSAAYFCASSLTTQGGNQPQHFGDGTRLSIL.

The chain employs TRBV5-4 and TRBJ1-2; 7 bases fit TRBD1. Germline trimming cut 2 bases from V and 4 bases from J; bases unmatched to any gene: 11. This CDR3 is 16 amino acids long. Germline V gene data show CDR1 as SGHNT and CDR2 as YYREEE (reference sequence). The CDR3 DNA reads TGTGCCAGCAGCTTCGGGGACAGTATAGGGCTCTATGGCTACACCTTC. Encoded protein: CASSFGDSIGLYGYTF. Full variable domain (remainder filled in from reference TRBV5-4 and TRBJ1-2): ETGVTQSPTHLIKTRGQQVTLRCSSQSGHNTVSWYQQALGQGPQFIFQYYREEENGRGNFPPRFSGLQFPNYSSELNVNALELDDSALYLCASSFGDSIGLYGYTFGSGTRLTVV.

This chain joins TRBV7-9 and TRBJ2-5; D uncertain. This CDR3 spans 15 amino acids. Germline CDR1 SEHNR, CDR2 FQNEAQ (reference sequence). Trimming took off 2 bases at V and 4 bases at J, with 14 bases between the two ends. The CDR3 loop is CASSLRDLFGETQYF. The CDR3 DNA reads as TGTGCCAGCAGCTTACGAGACCTCTTCGGAGAGACCCAGTACTTC.

The chain has TRBV5-1 and TRBJ2-7; a weak D match, TRBD2 (5 bases). Trimming pared 6 bases from V and 3 bases from J, leaving 16 bases between. Germline V gene data show CDR1 as SGHRS and CDR2 as YFSETQ. This CDR3 region has 14 residues. Here the CDR3 DNA reads TGCGCCAGCACCTCCTCTAGCACCAGCTACGAGCAGTACTTC. Translating it yields CASTSSSTSYEQYF.

CDR3 residues: CASSPAGRDTEAFF. The CDR3 coding sequence is TGTGCCAGCTCACCAGCGGGGCGCGACACTGAAGCTTTCTTT. The chain employs TRBV18 and TRBJ1-1; a possible D gene is TRBD1 (5 bases). Germline CDR1 is KGHSH and CDR2 is LQKENI. The CDR3 covers 14 residues. V was clipped by 2 bases and J by 3 bases, with 10 bases between them.

The CDR3 sequence is CASSRPGQAQHF. CDR3 nucleotides: TGTGCCAGCAGCAGACCGGGACAAGCCCAGCATTTT. V and J are TRBV9 and TRBJ1-5; D might be TRBD1 (6 bases). Germline V gene data show CDR1 as SGDLS and CDR2 as YYNGEE. The CDR3 is 12 residues long. Between the trimmed V and J ends, which lost 4 bases and 11 bases, there was a span of 13 bases.

This clone was observed a handful of times. The V and J genes are TRBV7-8 and TRBJ1-1; TRBD1 matches 7 bases. The length of the CDR3 is 18 residues. V dropped 2 bases and J dropped 2; count of bases not matched to a gene: 14. CDR1 is SGHVS and CDR2 is FQNEAQ in the germline V gene. CDR3 protein: CASSLRDSVYNPNTEAFF. The CDR3 DNA follows: TGTGCCAGCAGCTTAAGGGACAGCGTATACAACCCCAACACTGAAGCTTTCTTT.

V and J are TRBV30 and TRBJ2-5, with 12 bases identical to TRBD1. The J call may be in error: the DNA end matches TRBJ2-7 better. The CDR3 extends over 15 amino acids. Germline CDR1 GTSNPN, CDR2 SVGIG (reference sequence). CDR3 region: CAWSVVWDRGREQYF. The DNA for the CDR3 is TGTGCCTGGAGTGTAGTCTGGGACAGGGGGCGCGAGCAGTACTTC.

This chain uses TRBV7-3 with TRBJ1-6, with a weak D call TRBD1 (5 bases). V gave up 0 bases and J gave up 7 bases, with 10 bases separating them. The CDR3 is 15 amino acids. Germline assignment: CDR1 SGHTA and CDR2 FQGTGA. Here the CDR3 DNA reads TGTGCCAGCAGCTTAACAGTGGGGGGGAATTCACCCCTCCACTTT. This encodes CASSLTVGGNSPLHF.

The chain carries TRBV6-5 and TRBJ2-2, with D unclear. The CDR3 is made up of 15 amino acids. From germline, CDR1 is MNHEY and CDR2 SVGAGI. Trimming stripped 6 bases from V and 4 bases from J, with 15 bases between. The CDR3 DNA reads TGTGCCAGCAGCGACCCCCCCTCGGGCACCGGGGAGCTGTTTTTT. Translating it yields CASSDPPSGTGELFF.

The chain is built from TRBV2 and TRBJ2-6, with D possibly being TRBD1 or TRBD2 (6 bases each). Germline V gene sequence: CDR1 SNHLY, CDR2 FYNNEI. The V gene lost 6 bases and the J gene lost 2 bases, with 14 bases spanning the gap. The CDR3 runs 16 residues. CDR3 DNA: TGTGCCAGCAGGGAATGGGGGGCGGCTGGGGCCAACGTCCTGACTTTC. Amino acids: CASREWGAAGANVLTF. Full variable domain (rest looked up from reference TRBV2 and TRBJ2-6): EPEVTQTPSHQVTQMGQEVILRCVPISNHLYFYWYRQILGQKVEFLVSFYNNEISEKSEIFDDQFSVERPDGSNFTLKIRSTKLEDSAMYFCASREWGAAGANVLTFGAGSRLTVL.

The chain uses TRBV5-8 and TRBJ1-5; D is unclear. CDR3 length: 12 residues. CDR1 is SGHTS, CDR2 YDEGEE, per germline. V gave up 4 bases and J gave up 4 bases, with 6 bases separating them. CDR3 region: CASSRPNQPQHF. CDR3 DNA sequence: TGTGCCAGCAGCAGGCCGAATCAGCCCCAGCATTTT.

This clone occurred once. J is TRBJ2-1 and V is TRBV7-2; TRBD2 agrees at 12 bases. CDR3 length: 15 amino acids. The germline CDR1 and CDR2 sequences are SGHTA and FQGNSA. V was pared by 7 bases and J by 4 bases, with 5 bases of the junction left unmatched. The CDR3 sequence: CASTPGLAGYNEQFF. Here the CDR3 DNA reads TGTGCCAGCACCCCGGGACTAGCGGGTTACAATGAGCAGTTCTTC. Together with reference TRBV7-2 and TRBJ2-1, the CDR3 gives the full variable domain: GAGVSQSPSNKVTEKGKDVELRCDPISGHTALYWYRQSLGQGLEFLIYFQGNSAPDKSGLPSDRFSAERTGGSVSTLTIQRTQQEDSAVYLCASTPGLAGYNEQFFGPGTRLTVL.

The V and J genes are TRBV5-6 and TRBJ2-1, with 16 nucleotides matching TRBD2. The CDR3 totals 16 residues. Germline values: CDR1 SGHDT, CDR2 YYEEEE. Trimming took 3 bases from V and 8 from J; bases not matched to a gene: 5. The CDR3 sequence is CASSSGLAGGPDEQFF. The CDR3 DNA reads as TGTGCCAGCAGCTCGGGACTAGCGGGGGGGCCAGATGAGCAGTTCTTC. Combining the CDR3 with reference TRBV5-6 and TRBJ2-1 gives the whole variable domain DAGVTQSPTHLIKTRGQQVTLRCSPKSGHDTVSWYQQALGQGPQFIFQYYEEEERQRGNFPDRFSGHQFPNYSSELNVNALLLGDSALYLCASSSGLAGGPDEQFFGPGTRLTVL.

The CDR3 DNA sequence: TGTGCCAGCAGTCCGCGGGAGGCGGGGGGGAGGAATGAGCAGTTCTTC. This encodes CASSPREAGGRNEQFF. V and J are TRBV7-3 and TRBJ2-1; 9 nucleotides match TRBD2. CDR1 and CDR2 from the germline V gene are SGHTA and FQGTGA. The CDR3 loop spans 16 amino acids. The V gene end was trimmed by 6 bases and the J gene end by 7 bases; junction bases not matched to a gene: 13.

The genes are TRBV7-8 and TRBJ1-1; D is possibly TRBD1 (5 bases). Germline V gene sequence: CDR1 SGHVS, CDR2 FQNEAQ. The CDR3 has 14 residues. V was shortened by 4 bases and J by 5 bases, with 14 bases between the two germline ends. CDR3 sequence reads: CASSSFSGATEAFF. DNA for the CDR3: TGTGCCAGCAGCTCCTTCAGCGGGGCAACTGAAGCTTTCTTT.

This chain joins TRBV7-8 and TRBJ1-2; the D gene is possibly TRBD1 (5 bases). This CDR3 has 15 amino acids. Germline V gives CDR1 SGHVS, CDR2 FQNEAQ. V shed 4 bases and J shed 8 bases, with 20 bases lying between them. The CDR3 DNA reads as TGTGCCAGCAGCTCGTCCGCGAGCAGGGCGGAAGGCTACACCTTC. Amino acids: CASSSSASRAEGYTF.

The genes are TRBV15 and TRBJ2-7; weak D call: TRBD1 (6 bases). The CDR3 is 17 amino acids. The germline V gene encodes CDR1 LNHNV and CDR2 YYDKDF (reference sequence). V was cut by 4 bases and J by 1 base, with 20 bases left in between. CDR3 coding DNA: TGTGCCACCAGCACCTTGGTTCGGGACAACCCTTCCTACGAGCAGTACTTC. Residues: CATSTLVRDNPSYEQYF.

The chain combines TRBV4-3 with TRBJ2-3; 8 positions match TRBD2. Germline assignment: CDR1 LGHNA and CDR2 YSLEER. With 0 bases clipped from V and 7 bases from J, the junction kept 15 bases outside the gene matches. The CDR3 extends over 18 amino acids. The CDR3 protein is CASSQEARRAGGYNTQYF. CDR3 nucleotide sequence: TGCGCCAGCAGCCAAGAAGCCCGCCGGGCGGGGGGATATAATACGCAGTATTTT.

This chain joins TRBV9 and TRBJ1-2; TRBD1 matches 8 bases. Germline V lookup: CDR1 SGDLS, CDR2 YYNGEE. The CDR3 covers 16 residues. V gave up 0 bases and J gave up 5 bases; unmatched junction bases: 9. The CDR3 loop reads CASSVGLGQGPYGYTF. CDR3 in DNA: TGTGCCAGCAGCGTAGGTCTAGGACAGGGCCCATATGGCTACACCTTC.

The chain couples TRBV11-2 to TRBJ1-1; D is uncertain. The V gene's germline CDR1 is SGHAT and CDR2 FQNNGV. The V end lost 5 bases, the J end lost 7 bases, and 14 bases lay between the germline ends. The CDR3 consists of 13 residues. CDR3 nucleotide sequence: TGTGCCAGCAGCACGAGGGAGTATTTTGAAGCTTTCTTT. Translating it yields CASSTREYFEAFF.

In this sample, this clone turned up a few times. V usage is TRBV5-1 and J usage is TRBJ2-3; no firm D call. Germline CDR1 reads SGHRS; CDR2 reads YFSETQ. The CDR3 contains 15 residues. Trimming removed 0 bases at V and 1 base at J, with 9 bases between. The CDR3 region is CASSLVGSRTDTQYF. DNA of the CDR3: TGCGCCAGCAGCTTGGTGGGGTCTCGCACAGATACGCAGTATTTT.

The chain combines TRBV12-5 with TRBJ2-1; 8 positions match TRBD2. Trimming cost V 7 bases and J 3 bases; bases outside gene matches: 8. Germline V CDR1 and CDR2: LGHNT, FRNRAP. The CDR3 extends over 15 amino acids. The CDR3 spells CASAPPGLGYNEQFF. CDR3 nucleotides: TGTGCTAGTGCTCCACCGGGACTAGGCTACAATGAGCAGTTCTTC.

This sequence joins TRBV7-8 and TRBJ2-2; 7 nucleotides line up with TRBD1. This CDR3 is 16 amino acids long. The trim removed 1 base at V and 4 bases at J, leaving 6 bases unmatched. The germline V gene has CDR1 SGHVS and CDR2 FQNEAQ. The CDR3 DNA reads TGTGCCAGCAGCTTAGTGGGCCAGGGGGTCACCGGGGAGCTGTTTTTT. It encodes CASSLVGQGVTGELFF.

The genes are TRBV5-4 and TRBJ2-2; 7 positions match TRBD2. J gave up 5 bases and V 10 bases, and 8 bases lay outside the gene matches. The CDR3 has 13 residues. Per the germline V gene, CDR1 is SGHNT and CDR2 is YYREEE (reference sequence). CDR3 loop: CALAAGLTGELFF. CDR3 in DNA: TGTGCCCTGGCAGCGGGGTTGACCGGGGAGCTGTTTTTT.

The chain has TRBV10-2 and TRBJ2-7, with TRBD1 matching over 9 bases. Germline lookup yields CDR1 WSHSY and CDR2 SAAADI. This CDR3 region has 14 residues. With 6 bases clipped from V and 3 bases from J, the junction kept 6 bases outside the gene matches. CDR3 nucleotides: TGCGCCAGCAGGGAGGGGGGACAGGGCTACGAGCAGTACTTC. This codes for CASREGGQGYEQYF.